This TCR beta chain was profiled in a study of read filtering for tumor transcriptome and immune sequencing. The library was built from 400 ng RNA with molecular barcoded adaptors for alpha/delta and beta/gamma chains. Using its own MiXCR run on the reads, TCRdb lists one record per CDR3 protein. The sample carries 57,000 or so distinct CDR3 sequences, around 21% recorded once. Every patient had bone marrow sampled while the disease was active. Regarding the study as a whole: This fraction held mixed bone marrow immune cells after CD138-negative sorting.

Concerning this clonotype itself: As yet, its antigen is unknown.

Unmatched junction bases numbered 10, after V lost 3 bases and J lost 4 bases. Germline V gene lookup returns CDR1 SGHDT and CDR2 YYEEEE. This CDR3 is built from 17 residues. The chain recombines TRBV5-6 with TRBJ2-1; 10 bases agree with TRBD2. Sequences were obtained from a population of CD138-negative cells sorted from bone marrow. This sequence originates from a donor at least 40 years old with multiple myeloma. This CDR3 is CASSSGLAENKYNEQFF. The CDR3 DNA is TGTGCCAGCAGCTCTGGACTAGCGGAGAACAAATACAATGAGCAGTTCTTC.